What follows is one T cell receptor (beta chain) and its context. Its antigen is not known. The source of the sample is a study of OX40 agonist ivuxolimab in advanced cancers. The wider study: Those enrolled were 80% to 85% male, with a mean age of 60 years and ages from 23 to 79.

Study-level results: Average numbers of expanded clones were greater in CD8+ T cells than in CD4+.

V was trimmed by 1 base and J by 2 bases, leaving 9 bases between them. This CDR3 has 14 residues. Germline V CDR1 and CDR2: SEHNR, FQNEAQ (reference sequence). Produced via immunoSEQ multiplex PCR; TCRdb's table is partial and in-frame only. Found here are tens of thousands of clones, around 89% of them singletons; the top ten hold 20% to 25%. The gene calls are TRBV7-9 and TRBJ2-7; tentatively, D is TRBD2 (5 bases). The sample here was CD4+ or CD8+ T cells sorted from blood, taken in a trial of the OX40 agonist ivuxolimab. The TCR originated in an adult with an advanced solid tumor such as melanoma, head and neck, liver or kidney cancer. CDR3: CASSLVAGAYEQYF. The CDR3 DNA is TGTGCCAGCAGCTTAGTAGCCGGGGCCTACGAGCAGTACTTC.